This T cell receptor beta chain was recovered during a study of cytomegalovirus exposure and HLA in healthy donors. As for the study in general: Genotyping of roughly 400 donors showed that 80% to 90% belonged to the Caucasian-associated ancestry cluster.

13 Jbeta primers and 60 Vbeta primers were used for the PCR. Sequencing was performed with immunoSEQ multiplex PCR; in TCRdb, only in-frame clones are kept and a portion is missing. Reported are tens of thousands of clones; the ten largest clones contain 15% to 20%. The CDR3 totals 15 residues. The germline CDR1 and CDR2 sequences are MNHEY and SMNVEV (reference sequence). J was trimmed by 4 bases and V by 7 bases; bases with no gene match: 10. The sequenced material came from PBMCs. The sequence came from a male donor in good health and CMV-seropositive. The chain links TRBV27 to TRBJ2-1; 7 positions agree with TRBD2. The CDR3 sequence is CASTWGGSTYNEQFF. Here the CDR3 DNA reads TGTGCCAGCACCTGGGGCGGGAGCACGTACAATGAGCAGTTCTTC.